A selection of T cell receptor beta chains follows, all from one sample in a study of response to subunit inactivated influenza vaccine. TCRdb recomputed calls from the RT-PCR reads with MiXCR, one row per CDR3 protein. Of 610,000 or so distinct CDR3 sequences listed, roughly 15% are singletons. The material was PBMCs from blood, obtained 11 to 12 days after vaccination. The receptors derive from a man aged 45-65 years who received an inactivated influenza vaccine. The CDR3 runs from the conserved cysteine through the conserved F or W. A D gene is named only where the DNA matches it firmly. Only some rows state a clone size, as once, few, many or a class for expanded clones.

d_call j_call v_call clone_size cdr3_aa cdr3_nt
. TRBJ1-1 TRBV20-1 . CSARDPMGGRAFF TGCAGTGCTAGAGATCCTATGGGGGGACGGGCTTTCTTT
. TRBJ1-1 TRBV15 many CATSSIAVAEAFF TGTGCCACCAGCTCCATCGCGGTGGCTGAAGCTTTCTTT
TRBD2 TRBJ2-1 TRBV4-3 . CASSPGWGSGSLNEQFF TGCGCCAGCAGCCCGGGGTGGGGTAGCGGGAGTCTAAATGAGCAGTTCTTC
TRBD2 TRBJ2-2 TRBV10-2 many CASSSGGDTGELFF TGCGCCAGCAGTAGCGGGGGGGACACCGGGGAGCTGTTTTTT
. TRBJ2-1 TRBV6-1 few CASLGTAYNEQFF TGTGCCAGCCTGGGGACCGCCTACAATGAGCAGTTCTTC
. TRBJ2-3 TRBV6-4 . CASSEQGGTSTDTQYF TGTGCCAGCAGTGAACAGGGGGGGACGAGCACAGATACGCAGTATTTT
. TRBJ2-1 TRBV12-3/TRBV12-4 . CASSSPVDYNEQFF TGTGCCAGCAGTTCCCCGGTAGACTACAATGAGCAGTTCTTC
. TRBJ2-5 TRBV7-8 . CASSVGGSQKTQYF TGTGCCAGCAGCGTAGGGGGGTCCCAAAAGACCCAGTACTTC
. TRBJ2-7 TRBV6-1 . CASSPSSGRGYEQYF TGTGCCAGCAGCCCCTCAAGCGGAAGAGGGTACGAGCAGTACTTC
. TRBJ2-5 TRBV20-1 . CSARQSRWETQYF TGCAGTGCTAGGCAGAGTAGATGGGAGACCCAGTACTTC
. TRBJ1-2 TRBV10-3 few CAISESLDGYTF TGTGCCATCAGTGAGTCCCTGGATGGCTACACCTTC
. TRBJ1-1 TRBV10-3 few CAISEWGADTEAFF TGTGCCATCAGTGAGTGGGGGGCGGACACTGAAGCTTTCTTT
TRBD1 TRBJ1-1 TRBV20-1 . CSADPKRDSYTEAFF TGCAGTGCTGACCCCAAAAGGGACAGCTACACTGAAGCTTTCTTT
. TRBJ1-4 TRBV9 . CASSVDQGRGEKLFF TGTGCCAGCAGCGTGGACCAGGGGCGGGGTGAAAAACTGTTTTTT
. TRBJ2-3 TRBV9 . CASSVGVGITDTQYF TGTGCCAGCAGCGTGGGCGTGGGGATCACAGATACGCAGTATTTT
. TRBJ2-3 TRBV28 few CASSFLGQASTDTQYF TGTGCCAGCAGTTTTCTGGGACAAGCTAGCACAGATACGCAGTATTTT
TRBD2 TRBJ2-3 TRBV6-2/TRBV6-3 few CASSYSPGTSGRGDTQYF TGTGCCAGCAGTTACTCCCCTGGGACTAGCGGGAGGGGAGATACGCAGTATTTT
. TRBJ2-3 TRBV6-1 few CASSPSWDTQYF TGTGCCAGCAGTCCATCATGGGATACGCAGTATTTT
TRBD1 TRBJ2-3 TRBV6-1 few CASSEDRVRTDTQYF TGTGCCAGCAGTGAGGACAGGGTGAGAACAGATACGCAGTATTTT
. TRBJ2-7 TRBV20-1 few CSARDSEGAFYEQYF TGCAGTGCTAGAGATAGTGAGGGAGCGTTTTACGAGCAGTACTTC